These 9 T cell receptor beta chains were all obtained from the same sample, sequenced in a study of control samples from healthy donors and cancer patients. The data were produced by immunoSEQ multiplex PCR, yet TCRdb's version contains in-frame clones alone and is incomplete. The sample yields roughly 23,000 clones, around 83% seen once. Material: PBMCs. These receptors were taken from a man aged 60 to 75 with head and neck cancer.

The CDR3 sequence is CASSLEAGFTEAFF. In DNA, the CDR3 is TGTGCCAGCAGCTTAGAGGCAGGGTTCACTGAAGCTTTCTTT. The chain carries TRBV7-9 and TRBJ1-1, with D possibly matching TRBD1 (5 bases). The CDR3 loop spans 14 amino acids. V lost 1 base and J 4 bases, leaving 10 bases between the germline ends. The germline CDR1 and CDR2 sequences are SEHNR and FQNEAQ (reference sequence).

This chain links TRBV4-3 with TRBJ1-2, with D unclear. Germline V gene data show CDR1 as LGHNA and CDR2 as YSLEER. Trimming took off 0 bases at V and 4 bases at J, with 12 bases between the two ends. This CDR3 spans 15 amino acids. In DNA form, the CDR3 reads TGCGCCAGCAGCCAAGAGGCGGTGGCCTTCTATGGCTACACCTTC. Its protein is CASSQEAVAFYGYTF.

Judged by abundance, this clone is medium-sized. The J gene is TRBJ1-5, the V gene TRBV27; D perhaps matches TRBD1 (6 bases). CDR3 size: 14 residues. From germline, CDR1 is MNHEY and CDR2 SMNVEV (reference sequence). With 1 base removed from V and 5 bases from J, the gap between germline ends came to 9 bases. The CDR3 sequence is CASSLYRVDQPQHF. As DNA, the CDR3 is TGTGCCAGCAGTTTATACAGGGTTGATCAGCCCCAGCATTTT.

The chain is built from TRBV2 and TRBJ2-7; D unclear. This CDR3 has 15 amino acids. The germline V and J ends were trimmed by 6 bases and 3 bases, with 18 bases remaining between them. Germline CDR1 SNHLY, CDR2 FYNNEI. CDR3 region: CASSPLDRRHYEQYF. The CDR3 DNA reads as TGTGCCAGCAGCCCCCTAGACCGCAGGCACTACGAGCAGTACTTC.

The CDR3 DNA sequence: TGTGCCTGTAGGGGACAGGGTCCTAAAAAAAACTATGGCTACACCTTC. This sequence encodes CACRGQGPKKNYGYTF. This chain joins TRBV9 and TRBJ1-2; TRBD1 matches at 9 bases. This CDR3 is 16 amino acids long. V was pared by 10 bases and J by 2 bases, with 15 bases of the junction left unmatched. In germline, CDR1 is SGDLS, CDR2 YYNGEE.

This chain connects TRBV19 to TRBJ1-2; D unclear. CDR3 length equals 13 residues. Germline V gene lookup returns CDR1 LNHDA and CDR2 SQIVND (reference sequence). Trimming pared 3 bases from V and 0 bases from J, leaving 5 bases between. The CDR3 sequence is CASSIEANYGYTF. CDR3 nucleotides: TGTGCCAGTAGTATTGAAGCTAACTATGGCTACACCTTC.

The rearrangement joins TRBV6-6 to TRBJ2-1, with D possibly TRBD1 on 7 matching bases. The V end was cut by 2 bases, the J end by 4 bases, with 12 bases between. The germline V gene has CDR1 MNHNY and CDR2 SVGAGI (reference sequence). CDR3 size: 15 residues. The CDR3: CASSYATGTYNEQFF. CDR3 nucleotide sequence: TGTGCCAGCAGTTACGCGACAGGGACTTACAATGAGCAGTTCTTC.

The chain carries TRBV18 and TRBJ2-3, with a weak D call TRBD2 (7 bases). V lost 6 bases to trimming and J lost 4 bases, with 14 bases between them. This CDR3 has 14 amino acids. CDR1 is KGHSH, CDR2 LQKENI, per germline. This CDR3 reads CASSRSGGPDTQYF. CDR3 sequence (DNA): TGTGCCAGCTCGCGCTCCGGGGGGCCAGATACGCAGTATTTT.

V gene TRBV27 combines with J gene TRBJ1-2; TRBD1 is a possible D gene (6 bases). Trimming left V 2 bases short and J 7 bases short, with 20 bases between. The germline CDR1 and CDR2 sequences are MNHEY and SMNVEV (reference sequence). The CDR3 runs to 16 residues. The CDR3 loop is CASSLLPIAGELGYTF. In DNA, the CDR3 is TGTGCCAGCAGTTTACTACCGATCGCAGGGGAGCTTGGCTACACCTTC.